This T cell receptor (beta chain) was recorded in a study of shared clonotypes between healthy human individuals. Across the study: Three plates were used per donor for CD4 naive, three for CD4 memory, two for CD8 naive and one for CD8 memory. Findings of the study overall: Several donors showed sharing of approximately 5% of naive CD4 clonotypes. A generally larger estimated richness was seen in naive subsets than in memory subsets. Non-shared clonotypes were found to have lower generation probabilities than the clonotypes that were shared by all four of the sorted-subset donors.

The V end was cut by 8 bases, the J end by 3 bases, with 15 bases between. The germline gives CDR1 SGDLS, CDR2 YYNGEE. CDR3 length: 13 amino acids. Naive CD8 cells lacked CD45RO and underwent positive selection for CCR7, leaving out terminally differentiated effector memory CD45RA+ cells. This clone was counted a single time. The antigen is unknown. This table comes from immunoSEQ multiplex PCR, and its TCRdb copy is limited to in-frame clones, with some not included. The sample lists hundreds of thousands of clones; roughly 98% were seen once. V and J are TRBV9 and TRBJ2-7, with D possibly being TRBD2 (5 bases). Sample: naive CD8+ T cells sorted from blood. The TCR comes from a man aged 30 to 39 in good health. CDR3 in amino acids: CARMRATHYEQYF. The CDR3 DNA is TGTGCCAGAATGCGGGCGACCCACTACGAGCAGTACTTC.